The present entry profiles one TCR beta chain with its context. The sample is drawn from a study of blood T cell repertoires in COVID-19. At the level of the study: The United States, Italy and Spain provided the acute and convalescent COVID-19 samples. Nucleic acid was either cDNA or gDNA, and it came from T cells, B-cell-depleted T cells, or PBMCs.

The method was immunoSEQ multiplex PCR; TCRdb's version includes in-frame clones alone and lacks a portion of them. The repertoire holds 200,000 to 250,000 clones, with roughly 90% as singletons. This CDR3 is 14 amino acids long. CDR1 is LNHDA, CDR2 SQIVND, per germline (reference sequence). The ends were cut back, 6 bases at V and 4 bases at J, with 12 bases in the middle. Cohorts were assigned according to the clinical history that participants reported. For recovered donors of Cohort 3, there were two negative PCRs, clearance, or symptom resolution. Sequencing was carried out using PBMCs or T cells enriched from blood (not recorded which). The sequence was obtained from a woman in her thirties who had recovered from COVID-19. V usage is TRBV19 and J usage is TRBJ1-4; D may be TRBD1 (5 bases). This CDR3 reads CASRRQINNEKLFF. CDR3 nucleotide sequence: TGTGCCAGTAGGCGACAGATTAATAATGAAAAACTGTTTTTT.